The 17 T cell receptor beta chains listed next were all sequenced from one sample in a study of cytomegalovirus exposure and HLA in healthy donors. PCR involved 60 Vbeta and 13 Jbeta primers. Method: immunoSEQ multiplex PCR; TCRdb's copy keeps in-frame clones and lacks some. The table lists around 150,000 clones, 80% of them singletons. The specimen sequenced was PBMCs. The receptors come from a man aged 25 to 40 in good health and CMV-seronegative.

The chain links TRBV18 to TRBJ2-7; D is unclear. Germline-derived CDR1 and CDR2 are KGHSH and LQKENI. The CDR3 loop spans 15 amino acids. Trimming removed 1 base at V and 4 bases at J, with 14 bases between. The CDR3 here is CASSPREIPAYEQYF. In DNA, the CDR3 is TGTGCCAGCTCACCACGCGAGATACCAGCGTACGAGCAGTACTTC.

V is TRBV12-5 and J is TRBJ2-6, with D maybe TRBD1 (6 bases). V lost 5 bases to trimming and J lost 0 bases, with 26 bases between them. This CDR3 contains 21 residues. Germline CDR1 reads LGHNT; CDR2 reads FRNRAP. CDR3 bases: TGTGCTAGTGGTCTCTCCCGGGACAAGGGAAGCTTTTTCTCTGGGGCCAACGTCCTGACTTTC. As protein: CASGLSRDKGSFFSGANVLTF.

The chain combines TRBV30 with TRBJ2-3; TRBD1 agrees at 10 bases. The J segment lost 3 bases and the V segment lost 5 bases, leaving 2 bases of the junction unmatched. The germline V gene has CDR1 GTSNPN and CDR2 SVGIG (reference sequence). This CDR3 region has 13 residues. The CDR3 DNA reads as TGTGCCTGGGGACAGGGGGGGACAGATACGCAGTATTTT. Its translation: CAWGQGGTDTQYF.

V gene TRBV5-1 combines with J gene TRBJ1-1, with TRBD1 as a possible D gene (6 bases). Germline V gene sequence: CDR1 SGHRS, CDR2 YFSETQ. This CDR3 has 14 residues. The germline V and J ends were trimmed by 0 bases and 6 bases, with 12 bases remaining between them. The CDR3 DNA follows: TGCGCCAGCAGCTTGGAAGGGGGTGGGTCTGAAGCTTTCTTT. Encoded protein: CASSLEGGGSEAFF. The whole variable domain, filled in from reference TRBV5-1 and TRBJ1-1, reads KAGVTQTPRYLIKTRGQQVTLSCSPISGHRSVSWYQQTPGQGLQFLFEYFSETQRNKGNFPGRFSGRQFSNSRSEMNVSTLELGDSALYLCASSLEGGGSEAFFGQGTRLTVV.

V is TRBV20-1 and J is TRBJ1-1; D may be TRBD1 (5 bases). The germline V gene encodes CDR1 DFQATT and CDR2 SNEGSKA (reference sequence). Trimming left V 3 bases short and J 6 bases short, with 8 bases between. The CDR3 has 11 residues. The DNA of the CDR3 is TGCAGTGCTAGGGACAACCCTGAAGCTTTCTTT. Translated: CSARDNPEAFF.

The rearrangement joins TRBV2 to TRBJ2-1; D is unresolved. This CDR3 is 13 amino acids long. The V end lost 1 base, the J end lost 9 bases, and 10 bases lay between the germline ends. Germline values: CDR1 SNHLY, CDR2 FYNNEI. CDR3: CASSEEAWSEQFF. CDR3 nucleotide sequence: TGTGCCAGCAGTGAAGAAGCCTGGAGTGAGCAGTTCTTC.

This chain uses TRBV2 with TRBJ2-1; D is unresolved. Germline CDR1 and CDR2: SNHLY and FYNNEI. V was pared by 4 bases and J by 10 bases, with 8 bases between. The CDR3 loop spans 11 amino acids. The CDR3 nucleotides read TGTGCCAGCAGTGTGAGGAACGAGCAGTTCTTC. It is translated as CASSVRNEQFF. Combining the CDR3 with reference TRBV2 and TRBJ2-1 gives the whole variable domain EPEVTQTPSHQVTQMGQEVILRCVPISNHLYFYWYRQILGQKVEFLVSFYNNEISEKSEIFDDQFSVERPDGSNFTLKIRSTKLEDSAMYFCASSVRNEQFFGPGTRLTVL.

The CDR3 sequence: CASSFIDRDEDTQYF. The CDR3 coding sequence is TGTGCCAGCAGCTTTATTGACAGGGATGAAGATACGCAGTATTTT. The V gene is TRBV13, the J gene TRBJ2-3, with TRBD1 identical over 7 bases. The CDR3 has 15 amino acids. V lost 3 bases and J lost 5; bases outside the gene matches: 8. In germline, CDR1 is PRHDT, CDR2 FYEKMQ (reference sequence).

The rearrangement uses TRBV25-1 and TRBJ2-3; 7 bases line up with TRBD2. V shed 5 bases, J shed 0 bases, and the junction held 2 bases outside the gene matches. This CDR3 contains 14 residues. CDR1 is MGHDK and CDR2 is SYGVNS in the germline V gene. As DNA, the CDR3 is TGTGCCAGCAGTCCAGCGGGAAGCACAGATACGCAGTATTTT. Its protein is CASSPAGSTDTQYF.

V is TRBV4-1 and J is TRBJ2-7, with TRBD2 matching 7 bases. CDR1 is MGHRA, CDR2 YSYEKL, per germline. The V and J ends lost 3 bases and 3 bases, in that order; junction bases with no gene match: 5. The CDR3 has 14 amino acids. The CDR3 DNA follows: TGCGCCAGCAGCCACCTTGGCGGGAGCTACGAGCAGTACTTC. It encodes CASSHLGGSYEQYF.

The chain couples TRBV9 to TRBJ1-1; D gene unclear. CDR1 is SGDLS, CDR2 YYNGEE, per germline. The CDR3 runs 14 residues. The ends were cut back, 0 bases at V and 1 base at J, with 7 bases in the middle. The CDR3 here is CASSVAPENTEAFF. In nucleotides, the CDR3 is TGTGCCAGCAGCGTAGCTCCAGAGAACACTGAAGCTTTCTTT.

The rearrangement uses TRBV5-4 and TRBJ2-7; TRBD1 matches at 8 bases. The junction had 4 bases not matched to a gene; V was cut back by 3 bases and J by 2 bases. The germline CDR1 and CDR2 sequences are SGHNT and YYREEE (reference sequence). The CDR3 is 14 amino acids. CDR3 sequence: CASSSGTGAYEQYF. CDR3 DNA: TGTGCCAGCAGCTCCGGGACAGGAGCCTACGAGCAGTACTTC.

J is TRBJ1-1 and V is TRBV13; TRBD1 is a possible D gene (6 bases). Germline loops: CDR1 PRHDT, CDR2 FYEKMQ (reference sequence). The CDR3 extends over 16 amino acids. V was cut by 7 bases and J by 5 bases, with 23 bases left in between. The chain's CDR3 is CASTPTGRGVGTEAFF. Here the CDR3 DNA reads TGTGCCAGCACCCCCACAGGGAGGGGGGTGGGGACTGAAGCTTTCTTT.

The chain is built from TRBV6-6 and TRBJ1-1; D ambiguous. The CDR3 has 16 residues. Trimming removed 0 bases at V and 7 bases at J, with 18 bases between. The germline V gene encodes CDR1 MNHNY and CDR2 SVGAGI (reference sequence). The CDR3 region is CASSYSPDYRKSEAFF. The CDR3 DNA reads TGTGCCAGCAGTTACTCTCCCGACTACAGAAAGAGTGAAGCTTTCTTT.

V is TRBV6-1 and J is TRBJ2-1; 8 nucleotides agree with TRBD1. Germline CDR1 and CDR2: MNHNS and SASEGT. The length of the CDR3 is 15 residues. With V trimmed by 4 bases and J by 5 bases, 7 bases remained unmatched. The chain's CDR3 is CASSAGQGRHNEQFF. In DNA, the CDR3 is TGTGCCAGCAGTGCCGGACAGGGAAGGCACAATGAGCAGTTCTTC.

Regarding this clone: One junction end does not reproduce the germline sequence, and a read error may be involved. The CDR3 sequence is CASSPRTGDQPQNF. CDR3 coding DNA: TGCGCCAGCAGCCCACGGACAGGGGATCAGCCCCAGAATTTT. V gene TRBV5-1 combines with J gene TRBJ1-5; 9 bases fit TRBD1. This CDR3 is built from 14 residues. Germline-derived CDR1 and CDR2 are SGHRS and YFSETQ.

The rearrangement links TRBV6-5 to TRBJ2-5; TRBD2 matches 10 bases. The CDR3 totals 15 residues. CDR1 and CDR2 from the germline V gene are MNHEY and SVGAGI. The junction had 9 bases not matched to a gene; V was cut back by 5 bases and J by 6 bases. The CDR3 bases are TGTGCCAGCAGTAAACGGACTAGCGGTGGGCAGACCCAGTACTTC. Translation: CASSKRTSGGQTQYF.